These 21 T cell receptor beta chains were sequenced from one sample in a study of cytomegalovirus exposure and HLA in healthy donors. TCRdb keeps only in-frame clones here, not all; method: immunoSEQ multiplex PCR. The sample shows 150,000 or so clones, roughly 90% of them seen only once. What was sequenced was PBMCs. These receptors originate from a young man in good health and CMV-seropositive.

V is TRBV7-9 and J is TRBJ1-1, with TRBD1 matching over 10 bases. V gave up 4 bases and J gave up 2 bases; unmatched junction bases: 4. In germline, CDR1 is SEHNR, CDR2 FQNEAQ (reference sequence). There are 15 residues in the CDR3. The CDR3 region is CASSWGQGRNTEAFF. CDR3 nucleotides: TGTGCCAGCAGCTGGGGACAGGGGAGAAACACTGAAGCTTTCTTT.

This clone was counted once. The gene calls are TRBV27 and TRBJ1-5, with D unresolved. The V gene lost 4 bases and the J gene lost 0 bases, with 4 bases spanning the gap. Germline CDR1 is MNHEY and CDR2 is SMNVEV (reference sequence). The CDR3 sequence is 13 residues long. CDR3 DNA sequence: TGTGCCAGCAGTTCTAATAGCAATCAGCCCCAGCATTTT. Its translation is CASSSNSNQPQHF.

The chain carries TRBV19 and TRBJ2-1; 7 nucleotides line up with TRBD1. V dropped 4 bases and J dropped 7; count of bases not matched to a gene: 1. This CDR3 comprises 12 residues. Germline V lookup: CDR1 LNHDA, CDR2 SQIVND (reference sequence). CDR3 sequence (DNA): TGTGCCAGTAGTACCAGGGGGAATGAGCAGTTCTTC. It codes for CASSTRGNEQFF. The complete variable domain, with remaining parts taken from reference TRBV19 and TRBJ2-1, reads DGGITQSPKYLFRKEGQNVTLSCEQNLNHDAMYWYRQDPGQGLRLIYYSQIVNDFQKGDIAEGYSVSREKKESFPLTVTSAQKNPTAFYLCASSTRGNEQFFGPGTRLTVL.

This sequence joins TRBV19 and TRBJ1-2; 7 nucleotides line up with TRBD1. The junction had 6 bases not matched to a gene; V was cut back by 5 bases and J by 6 bases. The CDR3 has 13 residues. Germline V CDR1 and CDR2: LNHDA, SQIVND (reference sequence). CDR3 protein: CASSPRDRDGYTF. As DNA, the CDR3 is TGTGCCAGTAGTCCCCGGGACAGAGATGGCTACACCTTC.

The gene calls are TRBV7-3 and TRBJ2-2, with 10 bases aligning to TRBD2. CDR3 length: 16 amino acids. Germline CDR1 SGHTA, CDR2 FQGTGA. The trim removed 6 bases at V and 0 bases at J, leaving 4 bases unmatched. In DNA, the CDR3 is TGTGCCAGCAGTCGACTAGCGGGCCCGAACACCGGGGAGCTGTTTTTT. This translates into CASSRLAGPNTGELFF.

The rearrangement joins TRBV15 to TRBJ2-1; 7 bases agree with TRBD1. V was clipped by 3 bases and J by 2 bases; unmatched bases: 4. The CDR3 spans 15 residues. Germline V gene data show CDR1 as LNHNV and CDR2 as YYDKDF (reference sequence). The CDR3 DNA is TGTGCCACCAGCAGCACAGGGGTTACCTACAATGAGCAGTTCTTC. Protein sequence: CATSSTGVTYNEQFF.

The chain has TRBV19 and TRBJ1-5, with D possibly being TRBD1 (6 bases). The V end was cut by 5 bases, the J end by 4 bases, with 15 bases between. In germline, CDR1 is LNHDA, CDR2 SQIVND (reference sequence). The CDR3 consists of 15 residues. CDR3 in DNA: TGTGCCAGTAGTCTCCCCAGACAGGCTAATCAGCCCCAGCATTTT. It yields the protein CASSLPRQANQPQHF.

The V and J genes are TRBV7-9 and TRBJ2-5; 7 bases line up with TRBD1. Unmatched junction bases numbered 8, after V lost 6 bases and J lost 4 bases. Germline V gene sequence: CDR1 SEHNR, CDR2 FQNEAQ (reference sequence). The CDR3 runs to 14 residues. The CDR3 bases are TGTGCCAGCAGTTCCGACAGGGATGGAGAGACCCAGTACTTC. Protein product: CASSSDRDGETQYF.

DNA of the CDR3: TGTGCCAGCAGCCCTTGGGGGGTCGGAGATTACGAGCAGTACTTC. This translates into CASSPWGVGDYEQYF. The chain recombines TRBV14 with TRBJ2-7; possible D gene TRBD2, 6 bases. V shed 4 bases and J shed 4 bases, with 17 bases lying between them. Germline V gives CDR1 SGHDN, CDR2 FVKESK. This CDR3 region has 15 residues.

This chain links TRBV5-1 with TRBJ1-3; no clear D gene. Germline V CDR1 and CDR2: SGHRS, YFSETQ. V was pared by 1 base and J by 0 bases, with 11 bases between. The CDR3 runs to 16 residues. CDR3: CASSLPRSNSGNTIYF. As DNA, the CDR3 is TGCGCCAGCAGCTTGCCTCGGTCTAACTCTGGAAACACCATATATTTT.

This clone is a singleton in its sample. The genes are TRBV7-2 and TRBJ1-2, with D possibly matching TRBD1 (6 bases). Trimming removed 6 bases from V and 7 bases from J, with 12 bases in between. Germline V gene sequence: CDR1 SGHTA, CDR2 FQGNSA. The CDR3 spans 12 residues. This CDR3 reads CASSYNRVGYTF. The CDR3 DNA reads TGTGCCAGCAGTTATAACAGGGTTGGCTACACCTTC.

CDR3 protein: CASSLRGGPGTDTQYF. Here the CDR3 DNA reads TGTGCCAGCAGCTTAAGGGGAGGGCCGGGCACAGATACGCAGTATTTT. The rearrangement joins TRBV7-9 to TRBJ2-3; 7 nucleotides match TRBD2. The CDR3 extends over 16 amino acids. Germline V lookup: CDR1 SEHNR, CDR2 FQNEAQ (reference sequence). With 2 bases clipped from V and 1 base from J, the junction kept 6 bases outside the gene matches.

V is TRBV6-1 and J is TRBJ2-7, with D possibly being TRBD2 (6 bases). This CDR3 is built from 13 residues. Germline CDR1 is MNHNS and CDR2 is SASEGT. The V end lost 8 bases, the J end lost 2 bases, and 13 bases lay between the germline ends. The CDR3 DNA reads as TGTGCCAGCCGGAGGGAAGGAACCTACGAGCAGTACTTC. Protein product: CASRREGTYEQYF.

This chain uses TRBV6-5 with TRBJ2-2; no clear D gene. Germline V CDR1 and CDR2: MNHEY, SVGAGI. The CDR3 sequence is 12 residues long. Trimming took off 6 bases at V and 2 bases at J, with 4 bases between the two ends. The CDR3 DNA reads as TGTGCCAGCAGGAGTAACACCGGGGAGCTGTTTTTT. This codes for CASRSNTGELFF.

The chain uses TRBV6-6 and TRBJ1-1; D is undetermined. The V gene lost 5 bases and the J gene lost 10 bases, with 17 bases spanning the gap. This CDR3 is built from 13 residues. CDR1 and CDR2 from the germline V gene are MNHNY and SVGAGI (reference sequence). The CDR3 loop is CASSLALGSGAFF. The CDR3 nucleotides read TGTGCCAGCAGTCTTGCGCTGGGGAGTGGAGCTTTCTTT.

V gene TRBV6-5 combines with J gene TRBJ2-2; TRBD2 matches at 9 bases. The trim removed 6 bases at V and 3 bases at J, leaving 5 bases unmatched. The CDR3 extends over 15 amino acids. From germline, CDR1 is MNHEY and CDR2 SVGAGI. This CDR3 is CASRKREAYTGELFF. CDR3 nucleotide sequence: TGTGCCAGCAGGAAGCGGGAGGCCTACACCGGGGAGCTGTTTTTT.

The chain links TRBV27 to TRBJ2-7; a weak D match, TRBD2 (5 bases). The CDR3 is made up of 14 amino acids. CDR1 is MNHEY and CDR2 is SMNVEV in the germline V gene (reference sequence). Trimming pared 0 bases from V and 2 bases from J, leaving 8 bases between. CDR3 residues: CASSLSTGTYEQYF. CDR3 nucleotides: TGTGCCAGCAGTTTATCGACGGGAACCTACGAGCAGTACTTC.

The genes are TRBV5-1 and TRBJ2-5, with D unclear. The CDR3 sequence is 12 residues long. V dropped 3 bases and J dropped 1 base, with 4 bases sitting between them. Germline CDR1 reads SGHRS; CDR2 reads YFSETQ. The CDR3 protein is CASSSGQETQYF. CDR3 coding DNA: TGCGCCAGCAGCTCCGGCCAAGAGACCCAGTACTTC.

The V and J genes are TRBV4-3 and TRBJ2-7; tentatively, D is TRBD1 (5 bases). The V end lost 4 bases, the J end lost 4 bases, and 11 bases lay between the germline ends. Germline CDR1 and CDR2: LGHNA and YSLEER. The CDR3 has 13 residues. Here the CDR3 reads CASSRDRWYEQYF. CDR3 in DNA: TGCGCCAGCAGCCGTGACAGATGGTACGAGCAGTACTTC.

The V gene is TRBV30, the J gene TRBJ1-2; a possible D gene is TRBD1 (6 bases). There are 14 residues in the CDR3. V was clipped by 2 bases and J by 8 bases, with 18 bases between them. Germline loops: CDR1 GTSNPN, CDR2 SVGIG (reference sequence). The CDR3 here is CAWSYAGANIGYTF. The CDR3 DNA reads TGTGCCTGGAGTTACGCAGGGGCAAACATAGGCTACACCTTC.

The chain combines TRBV10-3 with TRBJ1-5; 7 bases match TRBD1. Germline V CDR1 and CDR2: ENHRY, SYGVKD. The junction had 5 bases not matched to a gene; V was cut back by 6 bases and J by 0 bases. This CDR3 comprises 15 residues. Written as DNA, the CDR3 is TGTGCCATCAGGGGGACAGATGATAGCAATCAGCCCCAGCATTTT. This encodes CAIRGTDDSNQPQHF.